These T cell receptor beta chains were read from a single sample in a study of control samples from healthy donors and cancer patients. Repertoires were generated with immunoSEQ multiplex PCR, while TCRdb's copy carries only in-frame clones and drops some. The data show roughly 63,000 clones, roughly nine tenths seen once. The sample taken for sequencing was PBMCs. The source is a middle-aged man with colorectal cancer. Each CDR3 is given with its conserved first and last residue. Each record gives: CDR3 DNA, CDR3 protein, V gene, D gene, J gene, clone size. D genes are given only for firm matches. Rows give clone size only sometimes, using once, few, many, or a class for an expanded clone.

cdr3_nt: TGTGCCAGCAGTTACCCACGAGAAACAGGGAGGAATAGCAATCAGCCCCAGCATTTT
cdr3_aa: CASSYPRETGRNSNQPQHF
v_call: TRBV6-2/TRBV6-3
d_call: NA
j_call: TRBJ1-5
clone_size: NA

cdr3_nt: TGTGCCAGCAGTCCAGGGGGCGCGAGGTATGGCTACACCTTC
cdr3_aa: CASSPGGARYGYTF
v_call: TRBV6-6
d_call: TRBD1
j_call: TRBJ1-2
clone_size: once

cdr3_nt: TGTGCCAGCAGCCATAGCGGGGGTGGAGAGACCCAGTACTTC
cdr3_aa: CASSHSGGGETQYF
v_call: TRBV5-4
d_call: TRBD2
j_call: TRBJ2-5
clone_size: NA

cdr3_nt: TGTGCCAGCAGCACGTGGACAGGTGGACGCTCCTACGAGCAGTACTTC
cdr3_aa: CASSTWTGGRSYEQYF
v_call: TRBV5-8
d_call: TRBD1
j_call: TRBJ2-7
clone_size: NA

cdr3_nt: TGCGCCACCCAGATAAATGGTGAGCAGTTCTTC
cdr3_aa: CATQINGEQFF
v_call: TRBV10-1
d_call: NA
j_call: TRBJ2-1
clone_size: NA

cdr3_nt: TGTGCCAGCAGCGCCGGAGGGATTAGCAATCAGCCCCAGCATTTT
cdr3_aa: CASSAGGISNQPQHF
v_call: TRBV9
d_call: NA
j_call: TRBJ1-5
clone_size: NA

cdr3_nt: TGTGCCAGCAGCGCTGCAGGGGGCACTGAAGCTTTCTTT
cdr3_aa: CASSAAGGTEAFF
v_call: TRBV7-9
d_call: TRBD1
j_call: TRBJ1-1
clone_size: few

cdr3_nt: TGTGCCAGCAGCGTGGGGACAGGGAAAACTGAAGCTTTCTTT
cdr3_aa: CASSVGTGKTEAFF
v_call: TRBV9
d_call: TRBD1
j_call: TRBJ1-1
clone_size: NA

cdr3_nt: TGTGCCAGCTCACCCGCGGACAGGCGGAACGGCTACACCTTC
cdr3_aa: CASSPADRRNGYTF
v_call: TRBV18
d_call: TRBD1
j_call: TRBJ1-2
clone_size: NA

cdr3_nt: TGTGCCAGCCGCCGGGGGGTCGCCGACTATGGCTACACCTTC
cdr3_aa: CASRRGVADYGYTF
v_call: TRBV6-5
d_call: NA
j_call: TRBJ1-2
clone_size: NA

cdr3_nt: TGTGCCAGCAGGGGGGACAGTCTAAACACTGAAGCTTTCTTT
cdr3_aa: CASRGDSLNTEAFF
v_call: TRBV2
d_call: TRBD1
j_call: TRBJ1-1
clone_size: once

cdr3_nt: TGTGCCAGCAGCCAGGCCTCCTACGAGCAGTACTTC
cdr3_aa: CASSQASYEQYF
v_call: TRBV6-6
d_call: NA
j_call: TRBJ2-7
clone_size: NA

cdr3_nt: TGTGCCAGCAGCTCCGGTAGGGGGGAGGGGCAGCCCCAGCATTTT
cdr3_aa: CASSSGRGEGQPQHF
v_call: TRBV9
d_call: NA
j_call: TRBJ1-5
clone_size: NA

cdr3_nt: TGTGCCTGGAGTCAGGGACTCGATCGGACTGAAGCTTTCTTT
cdr3_aa: CAWSQGLDRTEAFF
v_call: TRBV30
d_call: NA
j_call: TRBJ1-1
clone_size: NA

cdr3_nt: TGTGCCACCAGGGACAGCTCTAACTATGGCTACACCTTC
cdr3_aa: CATRDSSNYGYTF
v_call: TRBV2
d_call: TRBD1
j_call: TRBJ1-2
clone_size: NA

cdr3_nt: TGTGCCAGCAAACTGACGAACACCGGGGAGCTGTTTTTT
cdr3_aa: CASKLTNTGELFF
v_call: TRBV12-3/TRBV12-4
d_call: NA
j_call: TRBJ2-2
clone_size: NA

cdr3_nt: TGCGCCAGCAGTCAATCCTATGAAGGGTTGGACACCGGGGAGCTGTTTTTT
cdr3_aa: CASSQSYEGLDTGELFF
v_call: TRBV23-1
d_call: NA
j_call: TRBJ2-2
clone_size: NA

cdr3_nt: TGTGCCAGCAGCTCCCACAGATTGACAAAATTTTTCTCTGGAAACACCATATATTTT
cdr3_aa: CASSSHRLTKFFSGNTIYF
v_call: TRBV7-3
d_call: NA
j_call: TRBJ1-3
clone_size: NA

cdr3_nt: TGCGCCAGCAGCTTGTTCGAGGAGACCCAGTACTTC
cdr3_aa: CASSLFEETQYF
v_call: TRBV5-1
d_call: NA
j_call: TRBJ2-5
clone_size: NA

cdr3_nt: TGTGCCAGCTCACCTGGCTATTTAGGTACTCAGCCCCAGCATTTT
cdr3_aa: CASSPGYLGTQPQHF
v_call: TRBV18
d_call: NA
j_call: TRBJ1-5
clone_size: NA

cdr3_nt: TGTGCCAGCTCACCAGAGCTAAATGAAAAACTGTTTTTT
cdr3_aa: CASSPELNEKLFF
v_call: TRBV18
d_call: NA
j_call: TRBJ1-4
clone_size: NA

cdr3_nt: TGTGCCAGCAGCCATACAGGGGGCAATCAGCCCCAGCATTTT
cdr3_aa: CASSHTGGNQPQHF
v_call: TRBV7-2
d_call: TRBD1
j_call: TRBJ1-5
clone_size: NA

cdr3_nt: TGTGCCAGCAGCTCCCACCTAGTAGGACTCGCCCTTGTCTACAATGAGCAGTTCTTC
cdr3_aa: CASSSHLVGLALVYNEQFF
v_call: TRBV11-3
d_call: NA
j_call: TRBJ2-1
clone_size: NA

cdr3_nt: TGTGCCAGCAATAGGAGGAGTAACTATGGCTACACCTTC
cdr3_aa: CASNRRSNYGYTF
v_call: TRBV6-5
d_call: NA
j_call: TRBJ1-2
clone_size: NA

cdr3_nt: TGTGCCAGCAGTTACGACAGATATAGCAATCAGCCCCAGCATTTT
cdr3_aa: CASSYDRYSNQPQHF
v_call: TRBV6-2/TRBV6-3
d_call: NA
j_call: TRBJ1-5
clone_size: NA

cdr3_nt: TGTGCCAGCAACCGACAGGGTGGAAACACTGAAGCTTTCTTT
cdr3_aa: CASNRQGGNTEAFF
v_call: TRBV2
d_call: TRBD1
j_call: TRBJ1-1
clone_size: NA

cdr3_nt: TGTGCCAGCAGGGACGGGGCTAATAACTATGGCTACACCTTC
cdr3_aa: CASRDGANNYGYTF
v_call: TRBV3-1/TRBV3-2
d_call: NA
j_call: TRBJ1-2
clone_size: NA

cdr3_nt: TGTGCCAGCAGCCCACCAGTAGTGAATGAGCAGTTCTTC
cdr3_aa: CASSPPVVNEQFF
v_call: TRBV7-9
d_call: NA
j_call: TRBJ2-1
clone_size: NA

cdr3_nt: TGTGCCAGCAGCCACCAACTGCGAGGTTTTGAAGCTTTCTTT
cdr3_aa: CASSHQLRGFEAFF
v_call: TRBV6-5
d_call: NA
j_call: TRBJ1-1
clone_size: NA

cdr3_nt: TGTGCCAGCAGCTTGTACAGGGTGGGCGGGAATTCACCCCTCCACTTT
cdr3_aa: CASSLYRVGGNSPLHF
v_call: TRBV7-3
d_call: NA
j_call: TRBJ1-6
clone_size: NA

cdr3_nt: TGTGCCAGCAGCTTGGTGCAGACCCCAGGGTCGGGCTACACCTTC
cdr3_aa: CASSLVQTPGSGYTF
v_call: TRBV5-5
d_call: NA
j_call: TRBJ1-2
clone_size: NA

cdr3_nt: TGTGCCAGCAGCCAAGATTGGGGACGGCAGTACTTC
cdr3_aa: CASSQDWGRQYF
v_call: TRBV3-1/TRBV3-2
d_call: NA
j_call: TRBJ2-7
clone_size: NA

cdr3_nt: TGTGCCAGCAGCTTGGACCACACCGCCTCCTATAATTCACCCCTCCACTTT
cdr3_aa: CASSLDHTASYNSPLHF
v_call: TRBV5-5
d_call: NA
j_call: TRBJ1-6
clone_size: NA

cdr3_nt: TGTGCCAGCAGCGAAGACAGGGCGGAGACCCAGTACTTC
cdr3_aa: CASSEDRAETQYF
v_call: TRBV7-3
d_call: TRBD1
j_call: TRBJ2-5
clone_size: NA

cdr3_nt: TGTGCCAGTAGTAAGCGGGCTAATGAAAAACTGTTTTTT
cdr3_aa: CASSKRANEKLFF
v_call: TRBV19
d_call: NA
j_call: TRBJ1-4
clone_size: NA

cdr3_nt: TGCGCCAGCAGCCTTACAGGAAACACTGAAGCTTTCTTT
cdr3_aa: CASSLTGNTEAFF
v_call: TRBV5-1
d_call: NA
j_call: TRBJ1-1
clone_size: few

cdr3_nt: TGTGCCAGCAGCCTTACCGGGACAGAGACCTACGAGCAGTACTTC
cdr3_aa: CASSLTGTETYEQYF
v_call: TRBV7-2
d_call: TRBD1
j_call: TRBJ2-7
clone_size: NA

cdr3_nt: TGTGCCAGCAGCTTAGATGGTACCTATGGCTACACCTTC
cdr3_aa: CASSLDGTYGYTF
v_call: TRBV7-9
d_call: NA
j_call: TRBJ1-2
clone_size: NA

cdr3_nt: TGTGCCAGCCGTCAGCGGGGGGGCCCATACAATGAGCAGTTCTTC
cdr3_aa: CASRQRGGPYNEQFF
v_call: TRBV6-5
d_call: TRBD2
j_call: TRBJ2-1
clone_size: NA

cdr3_nt: TGCGCCAGCAGCTTGGAAGGGTATGAGCAGTTCTTC
cdr3_aa: CASSLEGYEQFF
v_call: TRBV5-1
d_call: NA
j_call: TRBJ2-1
clone_size: NA

cdr3_nt: TGTGCCAGCAGTTTCCGGGACAGGGCTCCCGGGGAGCTGTTTTTT
cdr3_aa: CASSFRDRAPGELFF
v_call: TRBV27
d_call: TRBD1
j_call: TRBJ2-2
clone_size: NA

cdr3_nt: TGTGCCAGTAGTGGGCCAGGGCGGGATGGCTACACCTTC
cdr3_aa: CASSGPGRDGYTF
v_call: TRBV19
d_call: NA
j_call: TRBJ1-2
clone_size: NA

cdr3_nt: TGTGCCAGTAGCGACAGGGGACAGCCAAAGTACACCGGGGAGCTGTTTTTT
cdr3_aa: CASSDRGQPKYTGELFF
v_call: TRBV19
d_call: TRBD1
j_call: TRBJ2-2
clone_size: few

cdr3_nt: TGTGCCAGCTCACGGCAGGGGGCTTACGAGCAGTACTTC
cdr3_aa: CASSRQGAYEQYF
v_call: TRBV18
d_call: TRBD1
j_call: TRBJ2-7
clone_size: NA

cdr3_nt: TGTGCCAGCAGCTTGTTTCTGGGCACTGAAGCTTTCTTT
cdr3_aa: CASSLFLGTEAFF
v_call: TRBV5-4
d_call: NA
j_call: TRBJ1-1
clone_size: NA

cdr3_nt: TGTGCCAGCAGGGGGGGGCTAGCGGGGGTCAATGAGCAGTTCTTC
cdr3_aa: CASRGGLAGVNEQFF
v_call: TRBV6-5
d_call: TRBD2
j_call: TRBJ2-1
clone_size: NA

cdr3_nt: TGTGCCAGCAGCTTGGACAGGATGAACTATGGCTACACCTTC
cdr3_aa: CASSLDRMNYGYTF
v_call: TRBV7-2
d_call: TRBD1
j_call: TRBJ1-2
clone_size: NA

cdr3_nt: TGTGCCAGCTCACCACGCGAACGTCACAACAGGGGGCAGGGCACTGAAGCTTTCTTT
cdr3_aa: CASSPRERHNRGQGTEAFF
v_call: TRBV18
d_call: TRBD1
j_call: TRBJ1-1
clone_size: NA

cdr3_nt: TGTGCCAGCAGCCAAGTAAGCGGGACACATATCTATGGCTACACCTTC
cdr3_aa: CASSQVSGTHIYGYTF
v_call: TRBV3-1/TRBV3-2
d_call: NA
j_call: TRBJ1-2
clone_size: NA

cdr3_nt: TGTGCCAGCAGCGTAAAGGGTGCGACAGGGGCCTCGAGCACAGATACGCAGTATTTT
cdr3_aa: CASSVKGATGASSTDTQYF
v_call: TRBV9
d_call: TRBD1
j_call: TRBJ2-3
clone_size: NA

cdr3_nt: TGTGCCAGTAGCCCCGGGACTAGCGGGGGGGTGTACAATGAGCAGTTCTTC
cdr3_aa: CASSPGTSGGVYNEQFF
v_call: TRBV19
d_call: TRBD2
j_call: TRBJ2-1
clone_size: NA

cdr3_nt: TGCGCCAGCAGCTCCATGGGACCTCCGGGCTATGGCTACACCTTC
cdr3_aa: CASSSMGPPGYGYTF
v_call: TRBV5-1
d_call: NA
j_call: TRBJ1-2
clone_size: NA

cdr3_nt: TGTGCCAGCAGTTACTCCAGGGACTCCTACGAGCAGTACTTC
cdr3_aa: CASSYSRDSYEQYF
v_call: TRBV6-5
d_call: NA
j_call: TRBJ2-7
clone_size: NA

cdr3_nt: TGCAGCGTGTGGACAGAGAGTTCGACCCTCCACTTT
cdr3_aa: CSVWTESSTLHF
v_call: TRBV29-1
d_call: NA
j_call: TRBJ1-6
clone_size: NA

cdr3_nt: TGTGCCAGCAGCTTGGCCGGGGCGGGGACCGGGGAGCTGTTTTTT
cdr3_aa: CASSLAGAGTGELFF
v_call: TRBV5-8
d_call: NA
j_call: TRBJ2-2
clone_size: NA